A selection of T cell receptor beta chains follows, all from one sample in a study of human T cells and chemical hapten exposure. TCRdb reprocessed the RACE reads via MiXCR and lists one record per CDR3 protein. Here the sample spans about 80,000 distinct CDR3 sequences, less than 15% being singletons. The source was whole blood, collected in connection with sensitization to the hapten diphenylcyclopropenone (DPC). The receptor set was obtained from a woman between 50 and 59 years old with alopecia areata. Some clones in this sample may be carry-over from other donors' samples. The CDR3 runs from the conserved cysteine through the conserved F or W. The order of the fields is clone size, V gene, J gene, CDR3 protein. Part of the rows lack a size; the others show once, few, many or a class for expanded clones.

many	TRBV11-2	TRBJ1-2	CASSPTPRGTNYGYTF
few	TRBV2	TRBJ2-5	CASIITPGTGETQYF
-	TRBV6-2/TRBV6-3	TRBJ2-7	CASRVTSSSYEQYF
many	TRBV14	TRBJ2-2	CASSQVRLTGELFF
-	TRBV6-4	TRBJ2-1	CASSDSGTSYNEQFF
-	TRBV20-1	TRBJ2-5	CSAKTSSGAQYF
many	TRBV20-1	TRBJ2-1	CSARSPGQGALNEQFF
few	TRBV28	TRBJ2-7	CASRSGSYEQYF
-	TRBV6-2/TRBV6-3	TRBJ2-2	CASSYSPAGGSNTGELFF
few	TRBV4-3	TRBJ2-7	CASSQDPRQAYEQYF
-	TRBV5-1	TRBJ2-7	CASSLAGVGDEQYF
many	TRBV6-6	TRBJ2-3	CASKITSETDTQYF
-	TRBV3-1	TRBJ2-7	CASSHRDRAYEQYF
-	TRBV6-6	TRBJ2-4	CASSDSGKENIQYF
few	TRBV28	TRBJ2-5	CASSFMFLGGAETQYF
many	TRBV7-2	TRBJ2-1	CASSLVDSSGEQFF
few	TRBV6-2/TRBV6-3	TRBJ2-7	CASKFAAGGRGHYEQYF
many	TRBV4-1	TRBJ2-2	CASSQDRLLITGELFF
-	TRBV27	TRBJ1-5	CASSLSRYSNQPQHF
-	TRBV4-2	TRBJ2-7	CASSQDSSGEYEQYF
many	TRBV11-2	TRBJ2-1	CASSLDRQPYNEQFF
-	TRBV19	TRBJ1-2	CASSEAGTIYGYTF
few	TRBV20-1	TRBJ2-3	CSALLAGGGTDTQYF
-	TRBV7-9	TRBJ2-3	CASSLEQAYTDTQYF
few	TRBV7-2	TRBJ2-7	CASSSTPENNEQYF
-	TRBV20-1	TRBJ2-4	CSAQTQMADIQYF
few	TRBV5-6	TRBJ1-5	CASSLVDINQPQHF
few	TRBV6-4	TRBJ1-1	CASSAGGNTEAFF
few	TRBV29-1	TRBJ1-1	CSVQFRNTEAFF
many	TRBV29-1	TRBJ2-5	CSALTGRETQYF
few	TRBV24-1	TRBJ2-5	CATAGTVQETQYF
few	TRBV28	TRBJ1-5	CASSIHSRDQPQHF
few	TRBV11-2	TRBJ2-3	CASSYSGSADTQYF
-	TRBV2	TRBJ1-4	CASSGQRNEKLFF
-	TRBV18	TRBJ2-3	CASSPIASGRSTDTQYF
-	TRBV7-8	TRBJ2-7	CASTGENDPLYEQYF
many	TRBV28	TRBJ2-3	CASISSTDTQYF
few	TRBV28	TRBJ1-5	CASSSTGGGGSNQPQHF
-	TRBV7-2	TRBJ2-3	CASSLISGADTQYF
few	TRBV29-1	TRBJ1-1	CSVDFPMNTEAFF
few	TRBV20-1	TRBJ2-1	CSASGGTINEQFF
few	TRBV4-3	TRBJ2-1	CASSQLTGKNSGEQFF
few	TRBV6-5	TRBJ2-2	CASSRLAEGTGELFF
-	TRBV9	TRBJ1-1	CASFKGPGQGRVNTEAFF
-	TRBV20-1	TRBJ1-2	CSARHAAGFNTF
-	TRBV7-9	TRBJ2-2	CASSSKRLAGAVGELFF
-	TRBV27	TRBJ2-7	CASSFSGREVGPYEQYF
few	TRBV14	TRBJ2-7	CASSQALSYEQYF
few	TRBV5-1	TRBJ1-1	CASSLMGGEAFF
-	TRBV10-2	TRBJ1-5	CASSDREGNQPQHF
few	TRBV6-4	TRBJ1-3	CASPKGHPVPSGNTIYF
many	TRBV7-9	TRBJ1-1	CASSLSSRGGTEAFF
-	TRBV7-6	TRBJ2-1	CASSFNGNEQFF
few	TRBV20-1	TRBJ1-6	CSAQKWELSSYNSPLHF